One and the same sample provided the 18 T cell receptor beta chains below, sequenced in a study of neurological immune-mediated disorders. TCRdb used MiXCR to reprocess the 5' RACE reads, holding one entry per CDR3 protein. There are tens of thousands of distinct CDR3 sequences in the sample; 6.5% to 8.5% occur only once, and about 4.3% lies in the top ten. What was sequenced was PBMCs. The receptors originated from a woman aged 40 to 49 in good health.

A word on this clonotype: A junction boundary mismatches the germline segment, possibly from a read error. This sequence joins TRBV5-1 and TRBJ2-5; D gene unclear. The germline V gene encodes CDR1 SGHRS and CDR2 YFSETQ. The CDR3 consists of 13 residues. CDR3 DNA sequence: TGCGACAGCAGCTCCGGGCCGTGGGAGACCCAGTACTTC. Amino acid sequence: CDSSSGPWETQYF. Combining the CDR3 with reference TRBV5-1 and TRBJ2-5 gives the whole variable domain KAGVTQTPRYLIKTRGQQVTLSCSPISGHRSVSWYQQTPGQGLQFLFEYFSETQRNKGNFPGRFSGRQFSNSRSEMNVSTLELGDSALYLCDSSSGPWETQYFGPGTRLLVL.

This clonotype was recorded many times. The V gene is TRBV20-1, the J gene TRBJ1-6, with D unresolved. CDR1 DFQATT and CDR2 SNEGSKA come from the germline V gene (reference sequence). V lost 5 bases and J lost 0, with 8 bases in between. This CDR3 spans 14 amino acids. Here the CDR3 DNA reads TGCAGTGCTCATCTGAGCTCCTATAATTCACCCCTCCACTTT. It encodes CSAHLSSYNSPLHF.

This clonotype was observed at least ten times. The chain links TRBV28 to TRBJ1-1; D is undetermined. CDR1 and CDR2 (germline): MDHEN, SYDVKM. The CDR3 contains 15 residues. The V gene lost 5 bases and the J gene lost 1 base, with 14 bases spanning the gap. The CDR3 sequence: CASSLLQVENTEAFF. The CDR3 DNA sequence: TGTGCCAGCAGTCTCCTCCAAGTCGAGAACACTGAAGCTTTCTTT.

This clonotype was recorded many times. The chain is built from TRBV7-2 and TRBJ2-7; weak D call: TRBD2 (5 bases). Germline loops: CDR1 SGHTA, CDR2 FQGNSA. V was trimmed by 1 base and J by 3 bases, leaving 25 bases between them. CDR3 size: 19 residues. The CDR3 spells CASSLESNGGRTYIYEQYF. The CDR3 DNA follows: TGTGCCAGCAGCTTAGAGTCAAATGGCGGCAGGACTTACATCTACGAGCAGTACTTC.

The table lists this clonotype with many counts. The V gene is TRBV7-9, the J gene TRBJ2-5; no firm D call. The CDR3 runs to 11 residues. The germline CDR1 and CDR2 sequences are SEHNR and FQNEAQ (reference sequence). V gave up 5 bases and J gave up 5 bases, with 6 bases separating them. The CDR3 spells CASSPRETQYF. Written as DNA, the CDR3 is TGTGCCAGCAGCCCGCGGGAGACCCAGTACTTC.

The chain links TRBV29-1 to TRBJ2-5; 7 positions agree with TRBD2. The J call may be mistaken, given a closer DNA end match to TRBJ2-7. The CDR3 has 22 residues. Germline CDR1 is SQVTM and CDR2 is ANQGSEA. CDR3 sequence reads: CSVDPRLFTGGALRHKSYEQYF. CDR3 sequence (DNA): TGCAGCGTTGATCCCCGTCTTTTCACGGGAGGTGCCCTACGTCACAAAAGCTACGAGCAGTACTTC.

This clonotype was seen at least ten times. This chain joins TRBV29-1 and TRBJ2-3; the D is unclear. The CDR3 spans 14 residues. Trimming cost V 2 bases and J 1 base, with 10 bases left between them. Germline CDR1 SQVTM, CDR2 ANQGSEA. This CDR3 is CSVELWSGTDTQYF. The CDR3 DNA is TGCAGCGTTGAATTGTGGAGCGGCACAGATACGCAGTATTTT.

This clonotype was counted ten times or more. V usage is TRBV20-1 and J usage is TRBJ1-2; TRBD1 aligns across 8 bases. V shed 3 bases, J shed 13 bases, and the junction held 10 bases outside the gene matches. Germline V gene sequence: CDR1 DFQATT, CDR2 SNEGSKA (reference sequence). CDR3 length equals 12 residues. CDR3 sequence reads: CSAREDRGSCTF. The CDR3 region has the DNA TGCAGTGCTAGGGAAGACAGGGGCAGTTGCACCTTC.

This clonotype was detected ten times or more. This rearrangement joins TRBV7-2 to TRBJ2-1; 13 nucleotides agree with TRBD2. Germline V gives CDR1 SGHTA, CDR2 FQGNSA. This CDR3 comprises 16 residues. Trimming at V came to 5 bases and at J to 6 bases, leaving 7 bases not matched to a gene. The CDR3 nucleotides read TGTGCCAGCAGCCCAGGACTAGCGGGAGTCTTCAATGAGCAGTTCTTC. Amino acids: CASSPGLAGVFNEQFF. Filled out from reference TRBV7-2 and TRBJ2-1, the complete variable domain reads GAGVSQSPSNKVTEKGKDVELRCDPISGHTALYWYRQSLGQGLEFLIYFQGNSAPDKSGLPSDRFSAERTGGSVSTLTIQRTQQEDSAVYLCASSPGLAGVFNEQFFGPGTRLTVL.

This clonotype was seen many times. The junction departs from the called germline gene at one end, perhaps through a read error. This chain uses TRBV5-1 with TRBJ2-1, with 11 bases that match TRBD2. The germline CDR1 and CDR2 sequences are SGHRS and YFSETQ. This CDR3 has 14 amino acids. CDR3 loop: CASSPLAGVVGGIF. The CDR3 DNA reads TGCGCCAGCAGCCCACTAGCGGGAGTAGTGGGGGGGATCTTC.

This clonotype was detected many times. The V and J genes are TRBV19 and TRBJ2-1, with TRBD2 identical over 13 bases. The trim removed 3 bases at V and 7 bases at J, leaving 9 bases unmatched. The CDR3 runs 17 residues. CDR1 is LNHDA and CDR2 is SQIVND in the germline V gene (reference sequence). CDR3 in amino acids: CASSMDSGLAGVNEQFF. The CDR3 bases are TGTGCCAGTAGTATGGATTCAGGACTAGCGGGAGTGAATGAGCAGTTCTTC.

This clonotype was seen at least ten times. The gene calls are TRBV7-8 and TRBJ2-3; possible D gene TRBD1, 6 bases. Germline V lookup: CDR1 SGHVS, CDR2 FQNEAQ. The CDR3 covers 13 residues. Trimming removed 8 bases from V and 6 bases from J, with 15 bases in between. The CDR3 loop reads CASCQGIKDTQYF. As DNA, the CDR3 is TGTGCCAGCTGCCAGGGGATCAAGGATACGCAGTATTTT.

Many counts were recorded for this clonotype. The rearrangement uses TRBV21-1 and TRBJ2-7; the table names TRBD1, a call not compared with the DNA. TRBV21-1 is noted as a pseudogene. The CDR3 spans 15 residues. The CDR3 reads CASSRKDRGYYEQYF. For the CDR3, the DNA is TGTGCCAGCAGCAGAAAGGACAGGGGTTACTACGAGCAGTACTTC.

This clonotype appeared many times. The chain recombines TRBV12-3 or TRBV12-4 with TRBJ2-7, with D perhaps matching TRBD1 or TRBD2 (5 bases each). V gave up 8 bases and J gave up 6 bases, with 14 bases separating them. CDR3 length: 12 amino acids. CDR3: CASVKTRGEQYF. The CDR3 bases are TGTGCCAGCGTCAAGACGAGGGGCGAGCAGTACTTC.

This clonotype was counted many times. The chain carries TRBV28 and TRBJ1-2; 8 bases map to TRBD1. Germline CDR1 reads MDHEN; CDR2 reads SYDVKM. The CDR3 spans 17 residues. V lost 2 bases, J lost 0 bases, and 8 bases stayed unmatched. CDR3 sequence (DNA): TGTGCCAGCAGTTTACCGGGACAGGACCTCTCTAACTATGGCTACACCTTC. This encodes CASSLPGQDLSNYGYTF.

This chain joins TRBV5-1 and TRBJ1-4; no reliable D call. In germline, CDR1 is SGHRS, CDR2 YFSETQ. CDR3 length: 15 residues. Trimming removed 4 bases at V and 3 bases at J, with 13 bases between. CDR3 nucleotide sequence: TGCGCCAGCAGCCTTGCGGTGTTTTCTAATGAAAAACTGTTTTTT. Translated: CASSLAVFSNEKLFF.

CDR3 residues: CASSYESGGSASNQPQHF. CDR3 sequence (DNA): TGTGCCAGCAGTTACGAGTCAGGGGGCTCGGCTAGCAATCAGCCCCAGCATTTT. The V call is TRBV6-2 or TRBV6-3, the J call TRBJ1-5; 8 bases align to TRBD1. The CDR3 runs 18 residues. The trim removed 2 bases at V and 0 bases at J, leaving 9 bases unmatched. CDR1 is MNHEY and CDR2 is SVGEGT in the germline V gene.

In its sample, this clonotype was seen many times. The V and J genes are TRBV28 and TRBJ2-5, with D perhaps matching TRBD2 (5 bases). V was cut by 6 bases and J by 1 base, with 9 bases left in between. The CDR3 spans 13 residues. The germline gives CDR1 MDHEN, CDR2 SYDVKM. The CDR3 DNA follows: TGTGCCAGCAGACCGGGAATCCAAGAGACCCAGTACTTC. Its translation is CASRPGIQETQYF.